These 12 T cell receptor beta chains originate from one sample sequenced in a study of control samples from healthy donors and cancer patients. The table came from immunoSEQ multiplex PCR; TCRdb's copy has only in-frame clones and leaves some out. The sample holds about 180,000 clones, roughly 94% seen once. The material sequenced was blood. The receptor source for this set is a woman between 18 and 30 years old in good health.

The V and J genes are TRBV25-1 and TRBJ2-2, with D possibly matching TRBD1 (5 bases). The CDR3 totals 16 residues. Germline V gene lookup returns CDR1 MGHDK and CDR2 SYGVNS. V was trimmed by 5 bases and J by 4 bases, leaving 17 bases between them. The CDR3 sequence is CASSLLWGPATGELFF. The CDR3 nucleotides read TGTGCCAGCAGTCTCCTTTGGGGCCCGGCCACCGGGGAGCTGTTTTTT.

The chain has TRBV19 and TRBJ2-1; 7 bases agree with TRBD2. The V gene's germline CDR1 is LNHDA and CDR2 SQIVND (reference sequence). The CDR3 sequence is 16 residues long. Trimming at V came to 6 bases and at J to 3 bases, leaving 11 bases not matched to a gene. CDR3 amino acids: CASSQGGGSNYNEQFF. The CDR3 bases are TGTGCCAGTAGCCAAGGTGGCGGGAGTAACTACAATGAGCAGTTCTTC.

This chain joins TRBV18 and TRBJ2-5, with TRBD1 matching 7 bases. The CDR3 covers 15 residues. V was pared by 6 bases and J by 5 bases, with 12 bases of the junction left unmatched. Germline V lookup: CDR1 KGHSH, CDR2 LQKENI. The CDR3: CASSPGTDTGETQYF. The CDR3 DNA sequence: TGTGCCAGCTCCCCTGGGACAGATACGGGGGAGACCCAGTACTTC.

The chain links TRBV18 to TRBJ2-7; tentative D call: TRBD2 (7 bases). The V end lost 2 bases, the J end lost 5 bases, and 16 bases lay between the germline ends. CDR1 is KGHSH and CDR2 is LQKENI in the germline V gene. The CDR3 totals 15 residues. CDR3 amino acids: CASSPRGGTRDEQYF. In DNA, the CDR3 is TGTGCCAGCTCACCAAGGGGGGGGACGAGGGACGAGCAGTACTTC. Full variable domain (remainder filled in from reference TRBV18 and TRBJ2-7): NAGVMQNPRHLVRRRGQEARLRCSPMKGHSHVYWYRQLPEEGLKFMVYLQKENIIDESGMPKERFSAEFPKEGPSILRIQQVVRGDSAAYFCASSPRGGTRDEQYFGPGTRLTVT.

V and J are TRBV19 and TRBJ2-3; possibly TRBD2 for D (6 bases). CDR1 is LNHDA and CDR2 is SQIVND in the germline V gene (reference sequence). With 9 bases removed from V and 1 base from J, the gap between germline ends came to 17 bases. This CDR3 has 15 residues. CDR3 in amino acids: CASRSGDGGTDTQYF. As DNA, the CDR3 is TGTGCCAGCCGCTCGGGGGATGGAGGCACAGATACGCAGTATTTT.

The chain has TRBV19 and TRBJ1-5; perhaps TRBD1 as D (5 bases). CDR1 is LNHDA and CDR2 is SQIVND in the germline V gene (reference sequence). Trimming removed 2 bases from V and 0 bases from J, with 17 bases in between. CDR3 length: 18 amino acids. As DNA, the CDR3 is TGTGCCAGTAGTATACCCCGGGGGGACCTATATAGCAATCAGCCCCAGCATTTT. Translation gives CASSIPRGDLYSNQPQHF.

This chain joins TRBV4-1 and TRBJ2-2, with 12 bases identical to TRBD2. Unmatched junction bases numbered 7, after V lost 2 bases and J lost 0 bases. Germline assignment: CDR1 MGHRA and CDR2 YSYEKL. This CDR3 is built from 19 residues. CDR3 in amino acids: CASSQSATSGGTNTGELFF. The CDR3 bases are TGCGCCAGCAGCCAATCAGCGACTAGCGGGGGTACGAACACCGGGGAGCTGTTTTTT.

The rearrangement links TRBV18 to TRBJ2-3; D is possibly TRBD2 (7 bases). Germline lookup yields CDR1 KGHSH and CDR2 LQKENI. The ends were cut back, 3 bases at V and 2 bases at J, with 18 bases in the middle. CDR3 length: 17 residues. The CDR3 DNA reads TGTGCCAGCTCACCGATGGGGGCTAGCGGATCCACAGATACGCAGTATTTT. Translated, it gives CASSPMGASGSTDTQYF.

V gene TRBV3-1 (or the pseudogene TRBV3-2) combines with J gene TRBJ2-5; D remains ambiguous. The CDR3 is 14 residues long. Per germline, CDR1 LGHDT and CDR2 YNNKEL (reference sequence). Trimming took 10 bases from V and 2 from J, leaving 17 bases between them. The CDR3 DNA sequence: TGTGCCACCTCTACATTACACGGGCAAGAGACCCAGTACTTC. Encoded protein: CATSTLHGQETQYF.

V gene TRBV10-3 combines with J gene TRBJ1-4; TRBD1 is a possible D gene (5 bases). The germline gives CDR1 ENHRY, CDR2 SYGVKD. Trimming stripped 4 bases from V and 8 bases from J, with 8 bases between. The CDR3 extends over 12 amino acids. CDR3 amino acids: CAISARGEKLFF. DNA of the CDR3: TGTGCCATCAGTGCACGGGGGGAAAAACTGTTTTTT.

The rearrangement links TRBV28 to TRBJ2-4; D perhaps matches TRBD1 (5 bases). From germline, CDR1 is MDHEN and CDR2 SYDVKM. V was trimmed by 5 bases and J by 4 bases, leaving 12 bases between them. This CDR3 region has 14 residues. The CDR3 protein is CASSMGRAKNIQYF. The CDR3 DNA reads TGTGCCAGCAGTATGGGCAGGGCTAAAAACATTCAGTACTTC.

The chain couples TRBV6-2 or TRBV6-3 to TRBJ2-5; the D is unclear. Germline loops: CDR1 MNHEY, CDR2 SVGEGT. V was cut by 4 bases and J by 0 bases, with 6 bases left in between. The CDR3 spans 13 residues. CDR3 in amino acids: CASSFHYQETQYF. CDR3 bases: TGTGCCAGCAGTTTCCACTACCAAGAGACCCAGTACTTC.